The following is a T cell receptor beta chain sequence with its context. Its antigen is unidentified. The V gene's germline CDR1 is MNHNS and CDR2 SASEGT. The CDR3 runs to 14 residues. V lost 5 bases to trimming and J lost 2 bases, with 7 bases between them. Points from the study as a whole: The larger cohort examined one V-J beta rearrangement, not whole repertoires. Tumor Treg TCRs overlapped most with tumor naive CD4+ cells.

Semi-nested PCR with Nested Universal Primer A followed constant-region reverse priming of full-length variable regions. TCRdb passed the 5' RACE reads through MiXCR, listing each CDR3 protein once. In the table there are some 62,000 distinct CDR3 sequences, under 25% of which are singletons. Memory CD4+ T cells were sorted as CD4+CD45RO+CD25- cells. This TCR derives from a female donor with breast cancer. The gene calls are TRBV6-1 and TRBJ1-6; D perhaps matches TRBD1 (5 bases). Source material: memory CD4+ T cells sorted from a lymph node. The sample's subset: memory CD4+ T cells, CD4+CD45RO+CD25-. This chain's CDR3 is CASSPGPYNSPLHF. The CDR3 DNA follows: TGTGCCAGCAGTCCAGGGCCCTATAATTCACCCCTCCACTTT.